The source of this TCR beta chain is a study of T cells expressing NK-cell markers. Background on the study: In sorted CD3+CD56+NKG2C+, CD3+CD56+NKG2C- and CD3+CD56-NKG2C+ T cells, TCR beta repertoires were obtained. General observations from the study: Each of several donors carried dominant NKG2C+ clonotypes accounting for about 1.0-7.0% of CD8+ T cells. A handful of donors showed these clonotypes also leading the CD3+CD56-NKG2C+ fraction.

The CDR3 runs 15 residues. From germline, CDR1 is SGDLS and CDR2 YYNGEE. Making the TCR beta cDNA relied on 5'RACE template switching with UMIs. TCRdb reprocessed the 5' RACE reads and reports one entry per CDR3 protein, with no DNA. Its table lists about 450,000 distinct CDR3 sequences. To note about this clonotype: Its antigen is as yet unknown.

The clonotype was recovered from a woman between 18 and 75 years old in good health. The source material was blood T cells: a sorted CD56 or NKG2C T cell subset, CD4+ or CD8+ T cells, or bulk PBMC T cells (not recorded which). The chain combines TRBV9 with TRBJ1-3. CDR3 sequence reads: CASSVEGLSGNTIYF.